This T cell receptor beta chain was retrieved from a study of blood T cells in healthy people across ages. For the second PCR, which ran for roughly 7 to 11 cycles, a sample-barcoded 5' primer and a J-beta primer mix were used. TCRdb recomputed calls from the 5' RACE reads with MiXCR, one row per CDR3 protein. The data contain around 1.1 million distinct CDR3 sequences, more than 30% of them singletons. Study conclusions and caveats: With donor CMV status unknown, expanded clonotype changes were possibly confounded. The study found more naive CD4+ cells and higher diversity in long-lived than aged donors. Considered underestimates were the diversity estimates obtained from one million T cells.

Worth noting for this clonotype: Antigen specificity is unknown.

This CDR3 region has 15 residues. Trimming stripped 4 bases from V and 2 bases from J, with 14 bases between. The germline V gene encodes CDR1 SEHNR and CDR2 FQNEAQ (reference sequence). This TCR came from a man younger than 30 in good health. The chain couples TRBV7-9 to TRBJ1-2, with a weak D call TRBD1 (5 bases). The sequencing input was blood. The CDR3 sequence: CASSSTAGGNYGYTF. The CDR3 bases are TGTGCCAGCAGCTCGACCGCGGGGGGAAACTATGGCTACACCTTC.